This T cell receptor (beta chain) is from a study of blood T cell repertoires in COVID-19. Study information: The United States, Italy and Spain provided the acute and convalescent COVID-19 samples.

Generated by immunoSEQ multiplex PCR, the TCRdb table keeps only in-frame clones and is missing some. The table lists hundreds of thousands of clones, approximately 79% of them singletons, with more than 4.5% in the top ten. Looked up from germline, CDR1 is LNHDA and CDR2 is SQIVND (reference sequence). V was cut by 8 bases and J by 5 bases, with 18 bases left in between. This CDR3 has 14 residues. The chain links TRBV19 to TRBJ1-1; D remains ambiguous. This clonotype was sampled from a woman aged 80 or over with active or convalescent COVID-19. Sequencing was performed on peripheral blood. The CDR3 region is CASRSREEFTEAFF. The CDR3 DNA reads TGTGCCAGTCGGAGCCGCGAGGAGTTTACTGAAGCTTTCTTT.